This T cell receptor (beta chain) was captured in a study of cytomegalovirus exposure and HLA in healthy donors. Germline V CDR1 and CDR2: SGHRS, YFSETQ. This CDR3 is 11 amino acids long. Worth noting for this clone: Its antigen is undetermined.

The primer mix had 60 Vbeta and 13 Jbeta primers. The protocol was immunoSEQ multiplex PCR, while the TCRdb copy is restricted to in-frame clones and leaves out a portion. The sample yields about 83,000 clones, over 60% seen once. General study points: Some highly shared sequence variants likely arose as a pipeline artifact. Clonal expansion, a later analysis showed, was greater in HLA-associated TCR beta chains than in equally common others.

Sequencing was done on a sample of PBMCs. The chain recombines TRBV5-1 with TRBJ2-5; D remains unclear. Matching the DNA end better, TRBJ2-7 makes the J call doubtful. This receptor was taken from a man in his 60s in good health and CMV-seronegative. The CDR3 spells CASSAEIEQYF. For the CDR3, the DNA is TGCGCCAGCAGCGCCGAGATCGAGCAGTACTTC.